This T cell receptor (beta chain) was recorded in a study of T cells after yellow fever vaccination. This clonotype occurred a few times. TCRdb used MiXCR to reprocess the 5' RACE reads, holding one entry per CDR3 protein. The table has hundreds of thousands of distinct CDR3 sequences, over 15% seen once; the top ten hold 18%. V lost 6 bases, J lost 1 base, and 9 bases lay in between. The CDR3 spans 13 residues. The material was PBMCs, obtained before the yellow fever booster vaccination. The chain recombines TRBV12-3 or TRBV12-4 with TRBJ1-1; D may be TRBD1 (5 bases). This receptor was identified in a man aged 18 to 30 who received the YFV17D yellow fever vaccine. The CDR3 is CASRSQENTEAFF. In DNA, the CDR3 is TGTGCCAGCAGGTCACAGGAGAACACTGAAGCTTTCTTT.